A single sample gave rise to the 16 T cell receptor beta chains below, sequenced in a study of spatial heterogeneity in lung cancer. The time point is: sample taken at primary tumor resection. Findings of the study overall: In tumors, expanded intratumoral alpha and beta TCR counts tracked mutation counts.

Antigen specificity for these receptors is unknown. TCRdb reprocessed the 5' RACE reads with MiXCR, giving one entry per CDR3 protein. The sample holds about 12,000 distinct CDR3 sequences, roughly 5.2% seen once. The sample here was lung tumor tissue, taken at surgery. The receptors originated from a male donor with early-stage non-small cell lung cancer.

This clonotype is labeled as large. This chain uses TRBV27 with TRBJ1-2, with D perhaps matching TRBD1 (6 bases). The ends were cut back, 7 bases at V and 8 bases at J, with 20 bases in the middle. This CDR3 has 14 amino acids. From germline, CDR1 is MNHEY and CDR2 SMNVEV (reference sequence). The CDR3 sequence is CASKGGGSSLGYTF. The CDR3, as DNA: TGTGCCAGCAAAGGGGGAGGGTCTTCTTTAGGCTACACCTTC.

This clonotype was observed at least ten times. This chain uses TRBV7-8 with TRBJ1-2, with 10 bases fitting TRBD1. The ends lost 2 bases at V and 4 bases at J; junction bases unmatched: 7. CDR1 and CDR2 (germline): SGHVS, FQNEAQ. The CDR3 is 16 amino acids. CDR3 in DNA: TGTGCCAGCAGCTTAAGCCGGGACAGGGGTCCCTATGGCTACACCTTC. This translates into CASSLSRDRGPYGYTF.

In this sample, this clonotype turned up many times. CDR3 sequence reads: CASSRRDGINQPQHF. CDR3 DNA: TGTGCCAGCAGCCGTAGGGACGGAATCAATCAGCCCCAGCATTTT. V and J are TRBV7-2 and TRBJ1-5, with D tentatively TRBD1 (5 bases). V lost 5 bases and J lost 3, with 14 bases in between. This CDR3 spans 15 amino acids. Germline assignment: CDR1 SGHTA and CDR2 FQGNSA.

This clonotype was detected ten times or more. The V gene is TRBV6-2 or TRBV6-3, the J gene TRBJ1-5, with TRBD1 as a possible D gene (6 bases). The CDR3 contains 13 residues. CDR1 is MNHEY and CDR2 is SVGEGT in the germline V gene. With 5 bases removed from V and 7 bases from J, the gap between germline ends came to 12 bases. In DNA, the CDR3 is TGTGCCAGCAGTGACAGGAGGGACCAGCCCCAGCATTTT. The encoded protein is CASSDRRDQPQHF.

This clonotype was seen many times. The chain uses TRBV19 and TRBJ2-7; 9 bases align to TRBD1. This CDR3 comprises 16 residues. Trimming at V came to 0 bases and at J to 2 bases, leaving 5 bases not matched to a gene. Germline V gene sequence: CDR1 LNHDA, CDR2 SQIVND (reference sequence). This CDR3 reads CASSIEGQGVPYEQYF. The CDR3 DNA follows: TGTGCCAGTAGTATAGAGGGACAGGGAGTCCCCTACGAGCAGTACTTC.

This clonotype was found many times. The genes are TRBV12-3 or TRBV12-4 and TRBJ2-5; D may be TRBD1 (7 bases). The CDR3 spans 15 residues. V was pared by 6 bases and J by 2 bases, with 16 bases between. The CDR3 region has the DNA TGTGCCAGCAGCAACCGCGGGACAGAACAAGAGACCCAGTACTTC. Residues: CASSNRGTEQETQYF.

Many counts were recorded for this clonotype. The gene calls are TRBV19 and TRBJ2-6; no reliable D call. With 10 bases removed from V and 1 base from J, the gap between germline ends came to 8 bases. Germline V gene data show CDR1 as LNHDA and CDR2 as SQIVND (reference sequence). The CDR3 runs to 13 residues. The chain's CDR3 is CATTQSGANVLTF. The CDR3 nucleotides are TGTGCCACCACCCAATCTGGGGCCAACGTCCTGACTTTC. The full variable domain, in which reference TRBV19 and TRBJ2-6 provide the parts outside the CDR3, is DGGITQSPKYLFRKEGQNVTLSCEQNLNHDAMYWYRQDPGQGLRLIYYSQIVNDFQKGDIAEGYSVSREKKESFPLTVTSAQKNPTAFYLCATTQSGANVLTFGAGSRLTVL.

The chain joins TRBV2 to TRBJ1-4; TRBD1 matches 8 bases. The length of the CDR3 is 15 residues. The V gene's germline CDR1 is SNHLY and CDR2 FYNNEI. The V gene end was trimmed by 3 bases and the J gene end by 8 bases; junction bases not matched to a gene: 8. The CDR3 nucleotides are TGTGCCAGCAGTGACCCAGGACAGGGCTTCGAAAAACTGTTTTTT. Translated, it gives CASSDPGQGFEKLFF.

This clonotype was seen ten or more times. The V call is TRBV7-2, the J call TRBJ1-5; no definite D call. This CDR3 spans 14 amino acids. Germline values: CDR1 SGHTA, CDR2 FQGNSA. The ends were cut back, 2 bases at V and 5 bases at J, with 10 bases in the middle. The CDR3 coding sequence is TGTGCCAGCAGCTTACTAGGGAGGGATCAGCCCCAGCATTTT. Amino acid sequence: CASSLLGRDQPQHF.

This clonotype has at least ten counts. In DNA form, the CDR3 reads TGCAGCGTGGGACTAGGGAGGACCGGGGAGCTGTTTTTT. Protein sequence: CSVGLGRTGELFF. The rearrangement links TRBV29-1 to TRBJ2-2; TRBD2 matches at 8 bases. Germline V CDR1 and CDR2: SQVTM, ANQGSEA. The CDR3 contains 13 residues. The ends lost 6 bases at V and 5 bases at J; junction bases unmatched: 5.

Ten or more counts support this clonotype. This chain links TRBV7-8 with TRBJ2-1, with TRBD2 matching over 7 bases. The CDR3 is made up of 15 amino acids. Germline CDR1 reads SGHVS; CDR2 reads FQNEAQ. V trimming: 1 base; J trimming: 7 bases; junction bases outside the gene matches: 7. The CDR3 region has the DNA TGTGCCAGCAGCTTAGATGGGAGGGTTTCGAATGAGCAGTTCTTC. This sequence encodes CASSLDGRVSNEQFF.

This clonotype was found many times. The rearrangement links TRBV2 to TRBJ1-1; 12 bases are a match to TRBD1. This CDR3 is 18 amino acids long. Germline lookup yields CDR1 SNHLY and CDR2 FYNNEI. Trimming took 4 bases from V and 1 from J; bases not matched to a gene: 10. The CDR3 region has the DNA TGTGCCAGCAGTGTGGGGCTGGGACAGGGGGCCGGGAACACTGAAGCTTTCTTT. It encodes CASSVGLGQGAGNTEAFF.

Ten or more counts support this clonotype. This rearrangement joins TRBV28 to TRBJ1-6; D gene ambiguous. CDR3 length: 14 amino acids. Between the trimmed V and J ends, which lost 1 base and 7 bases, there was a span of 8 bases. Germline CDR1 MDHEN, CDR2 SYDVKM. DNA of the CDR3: TGTGCCAGCAGTTTATTGGGCAGAAATTCACCCCTCCACTTT. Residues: CASSLLGRNSPLHF.

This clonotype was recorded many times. CDR3 in DNA: TGCAGTGCTAGAGATCCGGGGGGCAATCAGCCCCAGCATTTT. Translated, it gives CSARDPGGNQPQHF. The gene calls are TRBV20-1 and TRBJ1-5; D may be TRBD1 (5 bases). The V gene's germline CDR1 is DFQATT and CDR2 SNEGSKA (reference sequence). Trimming removed 0 bases at V and 2 bases at J, with 8 bases between. This CDR3 is built from 14 residues.

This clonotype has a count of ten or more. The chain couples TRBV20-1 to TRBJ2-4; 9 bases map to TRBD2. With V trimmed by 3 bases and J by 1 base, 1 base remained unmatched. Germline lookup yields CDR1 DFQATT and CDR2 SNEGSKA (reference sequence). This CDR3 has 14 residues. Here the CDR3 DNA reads TGCAGTGCTAGTCTAGCGGGGGCCAAAAACATTCAGTACTTC. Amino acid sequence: CSASLAGAKNIQYF.

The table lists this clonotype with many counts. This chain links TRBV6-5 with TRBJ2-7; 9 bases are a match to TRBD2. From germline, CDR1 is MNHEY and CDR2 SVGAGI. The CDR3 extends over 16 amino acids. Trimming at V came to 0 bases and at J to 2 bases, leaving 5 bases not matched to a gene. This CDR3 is CASSYSPSGTPYEQYV. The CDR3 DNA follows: TGTGCCAGCAGTTACTCGCCTAGCGGGACACCCTACGAGCAGTACGTC.